The present T cell receptor beta chain was sequenced within a study of control samples from healthy donors and cancer patients. TCRdb's copy holds only in-frame clones and misses some; the assay was immunoSEQ multiplex PCR. The data hold about 89,000 clones, with about nine tenths observed a single time. V lost 2 bases and J 5 bases, leaving 3 bases between the germline ends. Germline V lookup: CDR1 KGHSH, CDR2 LQKENI. This CDR3 spans 12 amino acids. This sequence was found in a man under 40 in good health. The chain combines TRBV18 with TRBJ1-4; no clear D. Sequencing was performed on blood. CDR3 sequence: CASSPGNEKLFF. CDR3 nucleotides: TGTGCCAGCTCACCAGGGAATGAAAAACTGTTTTTT.